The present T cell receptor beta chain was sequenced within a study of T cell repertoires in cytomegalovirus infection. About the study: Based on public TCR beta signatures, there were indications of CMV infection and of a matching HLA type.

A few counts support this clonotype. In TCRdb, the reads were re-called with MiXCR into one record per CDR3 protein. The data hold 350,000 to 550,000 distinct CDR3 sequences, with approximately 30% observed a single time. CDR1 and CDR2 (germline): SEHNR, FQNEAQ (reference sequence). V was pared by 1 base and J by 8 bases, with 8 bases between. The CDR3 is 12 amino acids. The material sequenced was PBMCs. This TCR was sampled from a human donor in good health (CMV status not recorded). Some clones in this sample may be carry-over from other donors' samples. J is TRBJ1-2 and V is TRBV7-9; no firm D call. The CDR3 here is CASSLDLGGYTF. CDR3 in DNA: TGTGCCAGCAGCTTAGACTTGGGAGGCTACACCTTC.